These 15 T cell receptor beta chains originate from one sample sequenced in a study of response to subunit inactivated influenza vaccine. MiXCR, applied by TCRdb to the RT-PCR reads, yields one record per CDR3 protein. The sample consists of about 540,000 distinct CDR3 sequences, under 30% of them appearing once. The sample was also linked to a second study, of T cells expressing NK-cell markers. In that study: The authors made TCR beta cDNA libraries by 5'RACE template switching. This switching added a universal primer site and UMIs.

This material consisted of CD4+ T cells sorted from PBMCs, taken roughly 13 days after vaccination. The source is a middle-aged man who received an inactivated influenza vaccine.

On this clonotype itself: Germline is not matched at one junction end, which may reflect a read error. The chain combines TRBV7-2 with TRBJ2-2; D not certain. The CDR3 sequence is 14 residues long. CDR1 and CDR2 (germline): SGHTA, FQGNSA. CDR3 DNA sequence: TGTGCCAACAGCTCGCAAGCCACCACCGGGGAGCTGTTTTTT. Translating gives CANSSQATTGELFF.

The CDR3 DNA follows: TGCAGACCTCGGGACACCCTTTCCTACGAGCAGTACTTC. This codes for CRPRDTLSYEQYF. The rearrangement uses TRBV20-1 and TRBJ2-7, with D possibly matching TRBD1 (6 bases). Germline V gene sequence: CDR1 DFQATT, CDR2 SNEGSKA (reference sequence). The length of the CDR3 is 13 residues.

This clonotype was found many times. One junction end does not reproduce the germline sequence, and a read error may be involved. This sequence joins TRBV5-1 and TRBJ2-7; 7 bases fit TRBD1. The CDR3 totals 14 residues. Per germline, CDR1 SGHRS and CDR2 YFSETQ. CDR3 region: CASSLGGRSYEQYF. For the CDR3, the DNA is TGTGCCAGCAGTTTAGGGGGCAGATCCTACGAGCAGTACTTC. Looking up the rest from reference TRBV5-1 and TRBJ2-7 gives the full variable domain: KAGVTQTPRYLIKTRGQQVTLSCSPISGHRSVSWYQQTPGQGLQFLFEYFSETQRNKGNFPGRFSGRQFSNSRSEMNVSTLELGDSALYLCASSLGGRSYEQYFGPGTRLTVT.

This clonotype was seen more than once but under ten times. The V gene is TRBV3-1, the J gene TRBJ2-7; D is ambiguous. The germline gives CDR1 LGHDT, CDR2 YNNKEL (reference sequence). The CDR3 loop spans 11 amino acids. Trimming stripped 4 bases from V and 9 bases from J, with 10 bases between. The CDR3 coding sequence is TGTGCCAGCAGCCGGGCGCGTCGGCAGTACTTC. Protein product: CASSRARRQYF.

This clonotype was recorded a few times. This chain uses TRBV21-1 with TRBJ2-7; TRBD1 is the table's D call, not checked against the DNA. TRBV21-1 is a documented pseudogene. The CDR3 has 16 residues. The CDR3 coding sequence is TGTGCCAGCAGCAAATTCCGGGCAACTAATCCCTACGAGCAGTACTTC. Its translation is CASSKFRATNPYEQYF.

This clonotype was detected once. The chain joins TRBV6-2 or TRBV6-3 to TRBJ1-1, with TRBD1 matching 7 bases. The CDR3 contains 15 residues. The V segment lost 2 bases and the J segment 2 bases; nucleotides outside the gene matches: 5. The germline V gene encodes CDR1 MNHEY and CDR2 SVGEGT. The CDR3 DNA follows: TGTGCCAGCAGTTACCTCAGGGGGATTAACACTGAAGCTTTCTTT. This sequence encodes CASSYLRGINTEAFF.

The chain has TRBV4-3 and TRBJ2-3; D ambiguous. The V gene lost 1 base and the J gene lost 2 bases, with 10 bases spanning the gap. CDR3 length equals 15 residues. The germline CDR1 and CDR2 sequences are LGHNA and YSLEER. The CDR3 region is CASSQALAATDTQYF. CDR3 DNA: TGCGCCAGCAGCCAAGCTCTGGCGGCCACAGATACGCAGTATTTT.

The chain carries TRBV12-3 or TRBV12-4 and TRBJ2-5, with a weak D call TRBD1 (5 bases). This CDR3 has 13 residues. V was pared by 5 bases and J by 5 bases, with 12 bases between. The CDR3 nucleotides are TGTGCCAGCAGTGTGGACATGAAGGAGACCCAGTACTTC. This codes for CASSVDMKETQYF.

This clonotype was seen ten or more times. J is TRBJ2-3 and V is TRBV20-1; D possibly corresponds to TRBD2 (6 bases). The V gene's germline CDR1 is DFQATT and CDR2 SNEGSKA (reference sequence). This CDR3 comprises 15 residues. With 4 bases removed from V and 5 bases from J, the gap between germline ends came to 19 bases. CDR3 sequence: CSATPRGREIDTQYF. In nucleotides, the CDR3 is TGCAGTGCTACCCCGAGGGGCCGGGAGATAGATACGCAGTATTTT.

This sequence joins TRBV6-2 or TRBV6-3 and TRBJ2-4, with D possibly matching TRBD1 (5 bases). V gave up 7 bases and J gave up 8 bases, with 12 bases separating them. Germline V CDR1 and CDR2: MNHEY, SVGEGT. CDR3 length equals 12 residues. CDR3 protein: CASTNRIDIQYF. In DNA, the CDR3 is TGTGCCAGCACCAACAGGATCGACATTCAGTACTTC.

The chain combines TRBV5-1 with TRBJ2-5; D may match TRBD1 or TRBD2 (5 bases each). V lost 1 base and J 4 bases, leaving 14 bases between the germline ends. From germline, CDR1 is SGHRS and CDR2 YFSETQ. This CDR3 contains 15 residues. CDR3 sequence (DNA): TGCGCCAGCAGCTTGACAATGGGACCGGGAGAGACCCAGTACTTC. Translation: CASSLTMGPGETQYF.

This clonotype came up a few times. The chain couples TRBV6-2 or TRBV6-3 to TRBJ2-7; no reliable D call. CDR3 size: 13 residues. The V end was cut by 0 bases, the J end by 3 bases, with 6 bases between. Germline assignment: CDR1 MNHEY and CDR2 SVGEGT. In DNA, the CDR3 is TGTGCCAGCAGTTACTCGGGCCTCTACGAGCAGTACTTC. Its translation: CASSYSGLYEQYF.

This clonotype was observed a few times. The chain couples TRBV2 to TRBJ2-2; D tentatively fits TRBD1 or TRBD2 (5 bases each). Between the trimmed V and J ends, which lost 3 bases and 0 bases, there was a span of 8 bases. The CDR3 is 15 amino acids. Germline CDR1 is SNHLY and CDR2 is FYNNEI. In nucleotides, the CDR3 is TGTGCCAGCAGTGAGGGACGGGCGAACACCGGGGAGCTGTTTTTT. Translated: CASSEGRANTGELFF.

This clonotype was counted many times. This rearrangement joins TRBV29-1 to TRBJ1-1, with D hard to call. The CDR3 spans 13 residues. The V gene lost 5 bases and the J gene lost 1 base, with 11 bases spanning the gap. The germline V gene encodes CDR1 SQVTM and CDR2 ANQGSEA. The CDR3 loop is CSVTKGGNTEAFF. CDR3 coding DNA: TGCAGCGTTACAAAGGGAGGGAACACTGAAGCTTTCTTT.

The chain is built from TRBV19 and TRBJ2-5; TRBD1 aligns across 8 bases. Germline lookup yields CDR1 LNHDA and CDR2 SQIVND (reference sequence). Trimming cost V 10 bases and J 4 bases; bases outside gene matches: 14. There are 15 residues in the CDR3. CDR3 amino acids: CATTPGQVGRETQYF. The CDR3, as DNA: TGTGCCACCACCCCGGGACAGGTGGGACGAGAGACCCAGTACTTC.